Listed below are T cell receptor beta chains from one sample, sequenced in a study of technical replicates of blood from a few donors. Here immunoSEQ multiplex PCR was the method, and the copy in TCRdb shows in-frame clones only, minus some. Among more than 70,000 clones listed, 92% were seen once. Sequencing used T cells isolated from PBMCs. The receptors here all came from a human donor in good health. CDR3s include the opening cysteine and the closing phenylalanine or tryptophan.

>TRBV19
CASRAAQTQHF
>TRBV4-2
CASSQDLSLQETQYF
>TRBV2
CASGGNEQFF
>TRBV2
CASSQPKTGGPQHF
>TRBV5-1
CASSARQGRETQYF
>TRBV27
CASSPRKSSPLHF
>TRBV4-2
CASSAGLAGIYNEQFF
>TRBV2
CASSGETQYF
>TRBV7-8
CASSSSTGTGWVGQYF
>TRBV14
CASSEMGLAGSEQYF
>TRBV11-3
CASSFRAGGTSYEQYF
>TRBV5-1
CASSLAAGAPETQYF
>TRBV5-6
CASSLVGGTDNEKLFF
>TRBV30
CAWSLGGNQPQHF
>TRBV10-3
CAISERGAQETQYF
>TRBV30
CAWRGLPRDEQYF
>TRBV28
CASSSPGQVAEKLFF
>TRBV27
CASSLFRQGGEQYF
>TRBV7-9
CASSPDRSQAFF
>TRBV27
CASRKGGQKDTQYF
>TRBV2
CASSETPTGELFF
>TRBV2
CASSKVPDRGSSYEQYF
>TRBV11-3
CASSLASSYEQYF
>TRBV20-1
CSARTRDEQYF
>TRBV28
CASSLRTSRAYEQYF
>TRBV5-1
CASSSGGSYNEQFF
>TRBV28
CASSFITYEQYF
>TRBV11-1
CASTDNLRYGYTF
>TRBV4-2
CASSQDPGTIAYEQYF
>TRBV5-1
CASSLVGPSTDTQYF
>TRBV6-5
CASSYWGATEAFF
>TRBV4-1
CASSQEQLALGTDTQYF
>TRBV25-1
CASSMGQGFTGELFF
>TRBV4-1
CASSPSGEGYNEQFF
>TRBV27
CASSLEPIGQASFLEQYF
>TRBV7-9
CASSRTGVDEQFF
>TRBV27
CASSLFQGGTEAFF
>TRBV15
CATSRDSVVTSGSYEQYF
>TRBV7-8
CASSLFGETGPKGQYF
>TRBV28
CASSPTGSETQYF
>TRBV11-2
CASSLTDRGETQYF
>TRBV28
CASTGDTTGLRTDTQYF
>TRBV28
CASSPRTLHYEQYF
>TRBV2
CASIPIGDTQYF
>TRBV4-1
CASSQGQGSWGTEAFF
>TRBV27
CASSSLSPPLAGGLPDTQYF
>TRBV2
CATRLAGTIMSGEQFF
>TRBV28
CASTSSGRAYNEQFF
>TRBV23-1
CASSQSGLAVTGELFF
>TRBV12-2
CASRLVSDRDTEAFF
>TRBV28
CASSLGLSRVNEQFF
>TRBV28
CATGSGVNSGNTIYF
>TRBV5-5
CASSLEGDQETQYF
>TRBV7-2
CASSLGAGGPAYEQYF
>TRBV19
CASSTSGSSTDTQYF
>TRBV19
CASSVPLTGGRTGELFF
>TRBV30
CAWSGSGTPGYEQYF
>TRBV5-6
CASSLFRGWTEAFF
>TRBV9
CASSPTVGQGNEKLFF